Following are 20 T cell receptor beta chains from one sample sequenced in a study of molecular identifiers for immune sequencing clone quantification. Each CDR3 protein is one row after TCRdb ran MiXCR on the PCR reads. The table records approximately 590,000 distinct CDR3 sequences, 25% of them present only once. Material: naive CD8+ T cells from blood, with Jurkat cell RNA spiked in. The subset was: FACS-sorted CD8+CD4-CCR7+CD45RA+ naive T cells. These receptor sequences come from a human donor in good health. Some libraries in this study had Jurkat cell RNA spiked in.

Comment on this clonotype: This could be a read error, since a much larger clone is one nucleotide away. The conserved final phenylalanine or tryptophan is absent from the CDR3, which likely points to a read error. The J gene is TRBJ1-1, the V gene TRBV27; weak D call: TRBD1 (5 bases). Trimming took 0 bases from V and 5 from J, leaving 13 bases between them. Looked up from germline, CDR1 is MNHEY and CDR2 is SMNVEV (reference sequence). This CDR3 contains 15 residues. The CDR3 sequence is CASSLSRGYWTEAFL. The CDR3 bases are TGTGCCAGCAGTTTATCTAGGGGTTATTGGACTGAAGCTTTCCTT.

On this clonotype: A read error may explain this, as a much larger clone is one base away. V is TRBV7-2 and J is TRBJ1-1, with D unclear. The CDR3 runs 15 residues. Trimming removed 4 bases at V and 9 bases at J, with 21 bases between. The germline V gene encodes CDR1 SGHTA and CDR2 FQGNSA. DNA for the CDR3: TGTGCCAGCAGCTCGTTTTTCTTGGGTCTGATGAAAGCTTTCTTT. Translated, it gives CASSSFFLGLMKAFF.

This clonotype was counted only a few times. The V gene is TRBV30, the J gene TRBJ1-1; D gene ambiguous. The germline gives CDR1 GTSNPN, CDR2 SVGIG (reference sequence). CDR3 length: 14 amino acids. Deletions cut 1 base from V and 0 bases from J, with 9 bases between. The CDR3 sequence is CAWSAGVMNTEAFF. The CDR3, as DNA: TGTGCCTGGAGTGCTGGAGTGATGAACACTGAAGCTTTCTTT.

The chain couples TRBV2 to TRBJ2-2, with a tentative D call TRBD1 (5 bases). V lost 7 bases and J 0 bases, leaving 12 bases between the germline ends. CDR1 and CDR2 from the germline V gene are SNHLY and FYNNEI. The CDR3 sequence is 15 residues long. CDR3 residues: CASTKTAANTGELFF. CDR3 DNA sequence: TGTGCCAGCACTAAGACAGCTGCGAACACCGGGGAGCTGTTTTTT.

The chain is built from TRBV7-9 and TRBJ2-7; D is perhaps TRBD2 (6 bases). The germline CDR1 and CDR2 sequences are SEHNR and FQNEAQ (reference sequence). CDR3 length: 17 residues. Trimming removed 5 bases at V and 0 bases at J, with 20 bases between. The CDR3 DNA sequence: TGTGCCAGCAGCGGTGCATCGAGCGGGCTAAGCTCCTACGAGCAGTACTTC. Its protein product is CASSGASSGLSSYEQYF.

This clonotype showed up many times. The rearrangement uses TRBV6-5 and TRBJ1-1; no definite D call. CDR3 size: 13 residues. Trimming removed 5 bases at V and 5 bases at J, with 12 bases between. Germline CDR1 is MNHEY and CDR2 is SVGAGI. CDR3 sequence: CASSPSPGTEAFF. CDR3 bases: TGTGCCAGCAGTCCCTCCCCGGGGACTGAAGCTTTCTTT.

About this clonotype: Compared with germline, one end of the junction differs, possibly owing to a read error. This rearrangement joins TRBV6-1 to TRBJ2-7; 8 bases are a match to TRBD1. This CDR3 contains 19 residues. Germline V gene sequence: CDR1 MNHNS, CDR2 SASEGT. CDR3 loop: CACSEGQGLSSSPAYEQYF. The CDR3 coding sequence is TGTGCCTGCAGTGAAGGACAGGGCCTGTCCAGCTCACCTGCCTACGAGCAGTACTTC.

The chain combines TRBV4-3 with TRBJ2-7, with D possibly TRBD2 on 6 matching bases. V lost 4 bases and J lost 3, with 13 bases in between. This CDR3 spans 14 amino acids. Germline values: CDR1 LGHNA, CDR2 YSLEER. CDR3 nucleotide sequence: TGCGCCAGCAGCCCAGCCGGGACTCACTACGAGCAGTACTTC. Its protein product is CASSPAGTHYEQYF.

This clonotype has a handful of counts. This chain joins TRBV20-1 and TRBJ1-4, with D possibly being TRBD1 (5 bases). The germline V and J ends were trimmed by 0 bases and 0 bases, with 8 bases remaining between them. Germline lookup yields CDR1 DFQATT and CDR2 SNEGSKA (reference sequence). The CDR3 length is 15 residues. CDR3 DNA: TGCAGTGCTAGAGAGACAGATGCAACTAATGAAAAACTGTTTTTT. It is translated as CSARETDATNEKLFF.

This clonotype was recorded many times. The chain links TRBV28 to TRBJ2-6; TRBD2 matches 13 bases. Germline CDR1 is MDHEN and CDR2 is SYDVKM. This CDR3 is built from 23 residues. J was trimmed by 0 bases and V by 5 bases; bases with no gene match: 19. The CDR3: CASSTKTGTSGKIMGSGANVLTF. The CDR3 DNA reads TGTGCCAGCAGTACCAAAACCGGGACTAGCGGGAAAATCATGGGCTCTGGGGCCAACGTCCTGACTTTC.

At least ten counts were recorded for this clonotype. The chain recombines TRBV29-1 with TRBJ2-6; D perhaps matches TRBD2 (6 bases). V lost 7 bases to trimming and J lost 0 bases, with 16 bases between them. The CDR3 extends over 16 amino acids. Germline V gene data show CDR1 as SQVTM and CDR2 as ANQGSEA. The CDR3 sequence is CSALPGTGSGANVLTF. The CDR3, as DNA: TGCAGCGCCCTTCCCGGGACTGGCTCTGGGGCCAACGTCCTGACTTTC.

The chain combines TRBV13 with TRBJ2-3; tentatively, D is TRBD2 (6 bases). Per germline, CDR1 PRHDT and CDR2 FYEKMQ (reference sequence). This CDR3 has 18 amino acids. Trimming cost V 5 bases and J 0 bases, with 21 bases left between them. The CDR3 loop reads CASSLPFGGLASTDTQYF. The CDR3, as DNA: TGTGCCAGCAGCCTCCCCTTCGGGGGTCTAGCGAGCACAGATACGCAGTATTTT.

The V call is TRBV4-1, the J call TRBJ2-2; TRBD2 matches 8 bases. The CDR3 is 16 residues long. Germline loops: CDR1 MGHRA, CDR2 YSYEKL. The ends lost 2 bases at V and 3 bases at J; junction bases unmatched: 5. Here the CDR3 DNA reads TGCGCCAGCAGCCAACCCAGCGGGAGCTACACCGGGGAGCTGTTTTTT. Encoded protein: CASSQPSGSYTGELFF.

This clonotype has ten or more counts. The gene calls are TRBV6-2 or TRBV6-3 and TRBJ2-7; D uncertain. The V end lost 2 bases, the J end lost 2 bases, and 4 bases lay between the germline ends. CDR3 length: 12 residues. Germline CDR1 reads MNHEY; CDR2 reads SVGEGT. The CDR3 region has the DNA TGTGCCAGCAGTTACGTGCCCTACGAGCAGTACTTC. It translates to CASSYVPYEQYF.

Points on this clonotype: One end of the junction fails to match germline, which may point to a read error. The V call is TRBV5-3, the J call TRBJ1-6; maybe TRBD1 (5 bases). TRBV5-3 carries the ORF label, with uncertain function. The CDR3 spans 15 residues. In nucleotides, the CDR3 is TGTGCCAGCAGCTTGGGGACCGACTATAATTCACCCCTCCACTTT. Residues: CASSLGTDYNSPLHF.

The genes are TRBV20-1 and TRBJ2-5, with D perhaps TRBD1 (6 bases). CDR1 and CDR2 from the germline V gene are DFQATT and SNEGSKA (reference sequence). V lost 6 bases to trimming and J lost 5 bases, with 19 bases between them. CDR3 length: 14 residues. In nucleotides, the CDR3 is TGCAGTGCCCCATCTCGGGCAGGGGATGAGACCCAGTACTTC. It is translated as CSAPSRAGDETQYF.

In this sample, this clonotype turned up a few times. V gene TRBV20-1 combines with J gene TRBJ1-6; tentatively, D is TRBD1 (5 bases). The CDR3 consists of 15 residues. Germline V lookup: CDR1 DFQATT, CDR2 SNEGSKA (reference sequence). The V end lost 2 bases, the J end lost 6 bases, and 14 bases lay between the germline ends. CDR3 nucleotide sequence: TGCAGTGCTAGACTCCAAGCCCAGGGTAATTCACCCCTCCACTTT. It yields the protein CSARLQAQGNSPLHF.

Notes on this clonotype: Just one base apart from a much larger clone, this may be a read error. The chain recombines TRBV4-1 with TRBJ2-3; 14 positions match TRBD2. The CDR3 consists of 16 residues. Germline lookup yields CDR1 MGHRA and CDR2 YSYEKL. V was pared by 7 bases and J by 5 bases, with 8 bases of the junction left unmatched. The CDR3 loop is CASNLSGTSGGDTQYF. DNA for the CDR3: TGCGCCAGCAACCTCTCCGGGACTAGCGGGGGAGATACGCAGTATTTT.

The CDR3 DNA reads TGTGCCAGCAGGCCGGTTATCCAAGAGACCCAGTACTTC. It yields the protein CASRPVIQETQYF. This chain joins TRBV11-2 and TRBJ2-5; no clear D. The CDR3 sequence is 13 residues long. The V end lost 6 bases, the J end lost 1 base, and 9 bases lay between the germline ends. Germline-derived CDR1 and CDR2 are SGHAT and FQNNGV.

This clonotype was found a few times. As DNA, the CDR3 is TGTGCCAGCAGCCAATGGAGCTCCTACGAGCAGTACTTC. Translating gives CASSQWSSYEQYF. The J gene is TRBJ2-7, the V gene TRBV7-9; the D is unclear. CDR3 length: 13 residues. Germline values: CDR1 SEHNR, CDR2 FQNEAQ (reference sequence). V was clipped by 5 bases and J by 0 bases, with 8 bases between them. Together with reference TRBV7-9 and TRBJ2-7, the CDR3 gives the full variable domain: DTGVSQNPRHKITKRGQNVTFRCDPISEHNRLYWYRQTLGQGPEFLTYFQNEAQLEKSRLLSDRFSAERPKGSFSTLEIQRTEQGDSAMYLCASSQWSSYEQYFGPGTRLTVT.